This T cell receptor beta chain was found in a study of CD8 T cells in ankylosing spondylitis. Points from the study as a whole: Past studies reported some motif variants in reactive arthritis synovial fluid and blood. From matched ankylosing spondylitis synovial fluid, disease-linked clones were reportedly recovered at significantly enriched levels. Characteristic, it appeared, of ankylosing spondylitis blood was a TCR beta motif of about eight highly homologous variants. Disease-linked clones, CD8+, were relatively rare in peripheral blood.

Each TCR beta library was made by quantitative 5'-RACE that incorporated molecular barcodes. TCRdb re-analysed the 5' RACE reads in MiXCR, keeping a single row per CDR3 protein. The sample gives roughly 450,000 distinct CDR3 sequences, roughly 25% of which show up once; approximately 1% is in the top ten. The CDR3 consists of 16 residues. J gave up 0 bases and V 4 bases, and 5 bases lay outside the gene matches. Germline V lookup: CDR1 KGHDR, CDR2 SFDVKD. This clonotype occurred a few times. Its matching antigen is unknown. The sequence was collected from a male donor with ankylosing spondylitis. Sequenced: blood, either unsorted or a sorted T cell fraction (not recorded which). The genes are TRBV24-1 and TRBJ2-1; 7 bases agree with TRBD1. CDR3 DNA: TGTGCCACCAGTGACCCGACAGGGCGCTCCTACAATGAGCAGTTCTTC. Its protein is CATSDPTGRSYNEQFF.